Included here is one TCR beta chain sequence, with context. This CDR3 has 15 residues. V gave up 1 base and J gave up 1 base, with 10 bases separating them. Germline assignment: CDR1 SGHAT and CDR2 FQNNGV. This sample was included in a study of blood T cell repertoires in COVID-19. Clones were sequenced by immunoSEQ multiplex PCR, and TCRdb holds only the in-frame ones, with some missing. Of around 100,000 clones listed, around 90% are singletons. Sequencing was performed on peripheral blood. The receptor was isolated from a woman in her forties or fifties with acute or convalescent COVID-19. This rearrangement joins TRBV11-2 to TRBJ1-1; possibly TRBD1 for D (6 bases). The CDR3 sequence: CASSLARTANTEAFF. The CDR3 nucleotides read TGTGCCAGCAGCTTAGCCAGGACAGCGAACACTGAAGCTTTCTTT. The full variable domain, with the rest looked up from reference TRBV11-2 and TRBJ1-1, is EAGVAQSPRYKIIEKRQSVAFWCNPISGHATLYWYQQILGQGPKLLIQFQNNGVVDDSQLPKDRFSAERLKGVDSTLKIQPAKLEDSAVYLCASSLARTANTEAFFGQGTRLTVV.